At least ten counts were recorded for the clone carrying this T cell receptor beta chain. The record originates from a study of CD8 T cells in ankylosing spondylitis. The TCR beta libraries were generated through quantitative 5'-RACE incorporating molecular barcodes. TCRdb processed the 5' RACE reads anew with MiXCR; each CDR3 protein has one entry. The repertoire holds approximately 190,000 distinct CDR3 sequences, with 10% to 15% as singletons. The sequence was collected from a female donor with ankylosing spondylitis or in good health (not recorded which). The specimen was blood, either unsorted or a sorted T cell fraction (not recorded which).

The CDR3, as DNA: TGCAGTGCTAGACGGGAGGCGAACACCGGGGAGCTGTTTTTT. Protein: CSARREANTGELFF. This sequence joins TRBV20-1 and TRBJ2-2; 7 nucleotides agree with TRBD2. Trimming cost V 2 bases and J 0 bases; bases outside gene matches: 0. Germline loops: CDR1 DFQATT, CDR2 SNEGSKA (reference sequence). The CDR3 totals 14 residues.